This TCR beta chain was sequenced in a study of Graves' ophthalmopathy and Graves' hyperthyroidism. Amplified material comprised TCR beta CDR3 regions derived from RNA transcripts. RT-PCR was first run with HTBI primers, then multiplex PCR in a second round. TCRdb re-derived calls from the multiplex PCR reads in MiXCR, one entry per CDR3 protein. The sample records hundreds of thousands of distinct CDR3 sequences, around 50% being singletons. Thyroid ultrasound, orbital computed tomography, TRAb, serum thyroxine and clinical symptoms formed the basis of diagnosis. Isolation of PBMCs was performed using roughly 10 ml of fresh peripheral blood. CDR1 is SQVTM, CDR2 ANQGSEA, per germline. The CDR3 loop spans 11 amino acids. V shed 4 bases and J shed 4 bases, with 8 bases lying between them.

The receptor was isolated from an adult man with Graves' ophthalmopathy. The chain links TRBV29-1 to TRBJ2-7, with D possibly matching TRBD1 (6 bases). The sequenced material came from peripheral blood. CDR3 residues: CSVGTVYEQYF. Written as DNA, the CDR3 is TGCAGCGTTGGGACAGTGTACGAGCAGTACTTC.